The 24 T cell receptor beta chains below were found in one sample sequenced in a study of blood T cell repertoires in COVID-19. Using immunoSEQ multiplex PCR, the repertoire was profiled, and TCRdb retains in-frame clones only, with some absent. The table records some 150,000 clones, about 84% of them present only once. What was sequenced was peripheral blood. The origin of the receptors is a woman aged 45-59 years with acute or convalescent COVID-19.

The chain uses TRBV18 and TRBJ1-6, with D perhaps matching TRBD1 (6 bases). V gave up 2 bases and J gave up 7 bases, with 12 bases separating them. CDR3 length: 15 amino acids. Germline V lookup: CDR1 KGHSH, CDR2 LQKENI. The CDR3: CASSPYWTENSPLHF. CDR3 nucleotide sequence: TGTGCCAGCTCACCATACTGGACAGAAAATTCACCCCTCCACTTT.

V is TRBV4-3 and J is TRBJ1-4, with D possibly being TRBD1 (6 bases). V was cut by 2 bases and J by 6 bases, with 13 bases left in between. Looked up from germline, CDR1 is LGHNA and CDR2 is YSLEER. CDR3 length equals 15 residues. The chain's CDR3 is CASSQQQGPHEKLFF. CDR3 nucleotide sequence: TGCGCCAGCAGCCAACAACAGGGACCCCATGAAAAACTGTTTTTT.

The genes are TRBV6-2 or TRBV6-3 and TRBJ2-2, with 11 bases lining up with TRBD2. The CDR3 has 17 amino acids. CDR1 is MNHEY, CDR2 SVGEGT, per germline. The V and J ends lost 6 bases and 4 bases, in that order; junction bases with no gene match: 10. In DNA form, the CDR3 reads TGTGCCAGCAGCCCAAGACTAGCGGGGATCAGCACCGGGGAGCTGTTTTTT. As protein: CASSPRLAGISTGELFF.

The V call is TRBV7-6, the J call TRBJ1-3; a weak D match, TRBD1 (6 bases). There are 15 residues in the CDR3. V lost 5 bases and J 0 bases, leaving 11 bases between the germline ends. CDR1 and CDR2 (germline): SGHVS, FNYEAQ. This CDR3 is CASSPQTGSGNTIYF. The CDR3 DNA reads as TGTGCCAGCAGCCCACAGACAGGCTCTGGAAACACCATATATTTT.

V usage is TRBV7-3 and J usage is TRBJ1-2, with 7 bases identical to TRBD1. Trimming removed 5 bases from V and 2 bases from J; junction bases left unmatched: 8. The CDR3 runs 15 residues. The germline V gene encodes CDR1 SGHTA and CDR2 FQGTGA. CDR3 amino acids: CASSDPGQTNYGYTF. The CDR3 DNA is TGTGCCAGCAGCGATCCGGGACAGACAAACTATGGCTACACCTTC.

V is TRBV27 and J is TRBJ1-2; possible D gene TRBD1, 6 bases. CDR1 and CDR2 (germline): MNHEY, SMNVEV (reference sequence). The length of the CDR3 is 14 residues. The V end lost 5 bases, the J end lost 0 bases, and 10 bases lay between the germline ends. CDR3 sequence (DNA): TGTGCCAGCAGTCCCAGGGGAGCTAACTATGGCTACACCTTC. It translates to CASSPRGANYGYTF.

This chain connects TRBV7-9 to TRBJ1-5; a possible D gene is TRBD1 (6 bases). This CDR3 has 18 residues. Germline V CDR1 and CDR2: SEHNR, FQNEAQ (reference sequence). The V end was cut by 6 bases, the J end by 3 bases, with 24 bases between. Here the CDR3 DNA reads TGTGCCAGCAGTCGCGGTCTGACAGGAGGTATATCCAATCAGCCCCAGCATTTT. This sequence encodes CASSRGLTGGISNQPQHF.

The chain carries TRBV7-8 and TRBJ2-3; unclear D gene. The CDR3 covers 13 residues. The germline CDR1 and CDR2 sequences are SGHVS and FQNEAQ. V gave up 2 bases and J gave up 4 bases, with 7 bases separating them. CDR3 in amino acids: CASSLKAADTQYF. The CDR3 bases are TGTGCCAGCAGCTTAAAGGCGGCAGATACGCAGTATTTT.

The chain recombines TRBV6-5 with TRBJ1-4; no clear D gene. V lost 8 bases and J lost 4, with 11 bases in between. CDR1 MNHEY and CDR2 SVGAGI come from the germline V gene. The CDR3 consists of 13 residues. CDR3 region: CASEENHNEKLFF. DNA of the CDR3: TGTGCCAGCGAGGAGAACCATAATGAAAAACTGTTTTTT.

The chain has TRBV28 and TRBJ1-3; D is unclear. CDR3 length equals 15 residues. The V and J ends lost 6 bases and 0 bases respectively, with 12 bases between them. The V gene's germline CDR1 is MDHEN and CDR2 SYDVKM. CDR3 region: CASSPAGSSGNTIYF. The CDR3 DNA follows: TGTGCCAGCAGCCCAGCCGGGAGCTCTGGAAACACCATATATTTT.

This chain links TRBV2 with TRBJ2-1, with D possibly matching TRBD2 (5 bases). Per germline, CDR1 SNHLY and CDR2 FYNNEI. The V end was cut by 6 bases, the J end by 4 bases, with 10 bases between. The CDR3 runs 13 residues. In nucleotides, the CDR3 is TGTGCCAGCAGAATCGGACTTTACAATGAGCAGTTCTTC. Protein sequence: CASRIGLYNEQFF.

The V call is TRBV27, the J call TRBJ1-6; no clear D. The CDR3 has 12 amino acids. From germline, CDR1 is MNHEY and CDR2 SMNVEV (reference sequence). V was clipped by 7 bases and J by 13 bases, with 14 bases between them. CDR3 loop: CASTFGRSPLHF. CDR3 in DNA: TGTGCCAGCACCTTCGGGAGGTCGCCCCTCCACTTT.

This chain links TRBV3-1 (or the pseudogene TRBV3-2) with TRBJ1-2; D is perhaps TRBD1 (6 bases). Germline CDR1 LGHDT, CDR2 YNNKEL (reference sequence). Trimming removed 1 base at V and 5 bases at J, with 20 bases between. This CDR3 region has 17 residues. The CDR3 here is CASSQAFARQDPYGYTF. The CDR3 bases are TGTGCCAGCAGCCAAGCGTTCGCTAGACAGGATCCTTATGGCTACACCTTC.

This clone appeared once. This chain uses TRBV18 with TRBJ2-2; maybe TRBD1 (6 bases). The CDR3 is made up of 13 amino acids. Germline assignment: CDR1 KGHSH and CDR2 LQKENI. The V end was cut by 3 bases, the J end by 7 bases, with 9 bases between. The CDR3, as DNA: TGTGCCAGCTCACCGGGGGCGGACGGGGAGCTGTTTTTT. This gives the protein CASSPGADGELFF. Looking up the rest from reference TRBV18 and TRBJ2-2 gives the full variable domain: NAGVMQNPRHLVRRRGQEARLRCSPMKGHSHVYWYRQLPEEGLKFMVYLQKENIIDESGMPKERFSAEFPKEGPSILRIQQVVRGDSAAYFCASSPGADGELFFGEGSRLTVL.

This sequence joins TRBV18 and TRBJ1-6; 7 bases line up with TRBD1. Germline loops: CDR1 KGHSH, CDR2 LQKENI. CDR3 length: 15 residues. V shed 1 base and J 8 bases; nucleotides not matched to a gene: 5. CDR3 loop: CASSPQRGQDSPLHF. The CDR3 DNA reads TGTGCCAGCTCACCACAAAGGGGGCAAGATTCACCCCTCCACTTT. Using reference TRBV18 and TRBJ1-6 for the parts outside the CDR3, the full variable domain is NAGVMQNPRHLVRRRGQEARLRCSPMKGHSHVYWYRQLPEEGLKFMVYLQKENIIDESGMPKERFSAEFPKEGPSILRIQQVVRGDSAAYFCASSPQRGQDSPLHFGNGTRLTVT.

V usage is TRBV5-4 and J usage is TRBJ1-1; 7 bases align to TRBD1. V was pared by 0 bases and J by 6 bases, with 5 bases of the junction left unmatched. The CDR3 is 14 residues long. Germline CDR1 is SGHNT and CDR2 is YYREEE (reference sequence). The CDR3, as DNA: TGTGCCAGCAGCTTGGACAAGGGGGCTCCTGAAGCTTTCTTT. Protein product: CASSLDKGAPEAFF.

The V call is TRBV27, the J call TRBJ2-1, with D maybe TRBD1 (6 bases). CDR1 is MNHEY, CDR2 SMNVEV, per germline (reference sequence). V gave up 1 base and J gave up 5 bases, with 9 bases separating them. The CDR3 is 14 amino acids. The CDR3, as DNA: TGTGCCAGCAGTTTATGGGACAAAAACAATGAGCAGTTCTTC. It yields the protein CASSLWDKNNEQFF.

The DNA of the CDR3 is TGTGCCAGCAGCTTCGACAGGGGTCGGTCACCCCTCCACTTT. Residues: CASSFDRGRSPLHF. This chain connects TRBV5-8 to TRBJ1-6, with 8 nucleotides matching TRBD1. CDR3 length: 14 amino acids. Trimming removed 2 bases from V and 10 bases from J; junction bases left unmatched: 5. Germline loops: CDR1 SGHTS, CDR2 YDEGEE.

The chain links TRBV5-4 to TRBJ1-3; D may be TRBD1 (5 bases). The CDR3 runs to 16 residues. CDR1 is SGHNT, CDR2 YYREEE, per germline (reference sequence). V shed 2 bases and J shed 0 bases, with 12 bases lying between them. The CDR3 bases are TGTGCCAGCAGCTTTGACAGCCCTTACTCTGGAAACACCATATATTTT. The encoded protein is CASSFDSPYSGNTIYF.

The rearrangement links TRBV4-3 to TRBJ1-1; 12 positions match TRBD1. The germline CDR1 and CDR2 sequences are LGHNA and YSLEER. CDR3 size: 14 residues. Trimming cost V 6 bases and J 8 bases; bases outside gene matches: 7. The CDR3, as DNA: TGCGCCAGCAGGCAGGGACAGGGGGCAAACGAAGCTTTCTTT. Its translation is CASRQGQGANEAFF.

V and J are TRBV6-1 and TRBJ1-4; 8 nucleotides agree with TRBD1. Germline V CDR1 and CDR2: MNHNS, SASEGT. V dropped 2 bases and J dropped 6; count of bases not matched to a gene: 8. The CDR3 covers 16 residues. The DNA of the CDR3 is TGTGCCAGCAGTGAATGGCAGGGGGCTAGGGATGAAAAACTGTTTTTT. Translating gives CASSEWQGARDEKLFF.

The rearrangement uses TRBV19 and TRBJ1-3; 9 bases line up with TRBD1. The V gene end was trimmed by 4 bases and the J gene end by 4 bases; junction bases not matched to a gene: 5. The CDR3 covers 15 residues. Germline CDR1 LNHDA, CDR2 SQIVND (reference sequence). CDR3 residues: CASSKQGARGNTIYF. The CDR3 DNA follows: TGTGCCAGTAGTAAACAGGGGGCGCGAGGAAACACCATATATTTT.

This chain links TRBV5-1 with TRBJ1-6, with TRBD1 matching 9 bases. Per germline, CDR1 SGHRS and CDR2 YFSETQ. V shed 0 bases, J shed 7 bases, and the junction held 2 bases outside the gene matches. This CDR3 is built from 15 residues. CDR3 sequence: CASSLAGTGNSPLHF. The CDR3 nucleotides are TGCGCCAGCAGCTTGGCCGGGACAGGGAATTCACCCCTCCACTTT.

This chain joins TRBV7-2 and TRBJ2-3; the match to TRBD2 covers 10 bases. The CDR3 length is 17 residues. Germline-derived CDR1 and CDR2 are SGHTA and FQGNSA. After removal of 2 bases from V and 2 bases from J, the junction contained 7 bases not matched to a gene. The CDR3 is CASSLSGLAGVTDTQYF. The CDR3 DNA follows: TGTGCCAGCAGCTTATCCGGGCTAGCGGGGGTCACAGATACGCAGTATTTT.